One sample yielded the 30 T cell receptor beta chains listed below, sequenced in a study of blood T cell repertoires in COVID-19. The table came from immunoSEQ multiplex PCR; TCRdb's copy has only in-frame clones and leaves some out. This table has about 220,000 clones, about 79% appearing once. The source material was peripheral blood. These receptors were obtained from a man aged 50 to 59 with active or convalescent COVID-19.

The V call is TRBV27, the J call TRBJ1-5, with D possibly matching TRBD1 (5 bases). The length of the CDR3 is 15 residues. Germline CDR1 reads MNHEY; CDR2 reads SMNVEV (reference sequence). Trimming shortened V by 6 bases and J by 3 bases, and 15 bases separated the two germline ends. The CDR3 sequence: CASSPGISPNQPQHF. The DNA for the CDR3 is TGTGCCAGCAGCCCAGGGATCAGCCCCAATCAGCCCCAGCATTTT.

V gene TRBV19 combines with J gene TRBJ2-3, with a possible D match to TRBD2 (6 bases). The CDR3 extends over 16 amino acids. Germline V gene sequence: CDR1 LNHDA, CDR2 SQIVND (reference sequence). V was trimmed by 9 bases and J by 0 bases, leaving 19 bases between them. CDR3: CASNERGTYSTDTQYF. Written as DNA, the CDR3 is TGTGCCAGCAACGAGCGCGGGACTTATAGCACAGATACGCAGTATTTT. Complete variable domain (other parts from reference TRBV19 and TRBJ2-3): DGGITQSPKYLFRKEGQNVTLSCEQNLNHDAMYWYRQDPGQGLRLIYYSQIVNDFQKGDIAEGYSVSREKKESFPLTVTSAQKNPTAFYLCASNERGTYSTDTQYFGPGTRLTVL.

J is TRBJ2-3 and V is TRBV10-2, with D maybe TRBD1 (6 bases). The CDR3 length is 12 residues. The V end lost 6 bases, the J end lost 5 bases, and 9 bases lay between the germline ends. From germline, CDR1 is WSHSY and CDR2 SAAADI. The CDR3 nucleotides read TGCGCCAGCAGCCCGGACAGAGATACGCAGTATTTT. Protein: CASSPDRDTQYF.

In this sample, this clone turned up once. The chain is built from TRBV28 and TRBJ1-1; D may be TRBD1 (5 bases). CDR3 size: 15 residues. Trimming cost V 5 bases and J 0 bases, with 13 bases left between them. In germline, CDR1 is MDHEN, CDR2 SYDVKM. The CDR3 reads CASSLRTPLNTEAFF. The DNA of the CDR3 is TGTGCCAGCAGTCTTCGGACACCTTTGAACACTGAAGCTTTCTTT.

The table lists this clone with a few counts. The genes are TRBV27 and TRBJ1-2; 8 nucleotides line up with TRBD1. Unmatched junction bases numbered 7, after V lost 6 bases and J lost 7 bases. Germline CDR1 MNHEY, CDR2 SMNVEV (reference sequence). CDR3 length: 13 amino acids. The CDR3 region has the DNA TGTGCCAGCAGGCCAGGGGGCGCGTCTGGCTACACCTTC. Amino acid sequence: CASRPGGASGYTF.

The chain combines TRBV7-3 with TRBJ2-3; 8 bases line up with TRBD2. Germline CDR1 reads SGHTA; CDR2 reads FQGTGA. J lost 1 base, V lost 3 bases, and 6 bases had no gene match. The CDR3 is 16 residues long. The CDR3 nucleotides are TGTGCCAGCAGCTTCTCTGCGGGGGGAGGCACAGATACGCAGTATTTT. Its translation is CASSFSAGGGTDTQYF.

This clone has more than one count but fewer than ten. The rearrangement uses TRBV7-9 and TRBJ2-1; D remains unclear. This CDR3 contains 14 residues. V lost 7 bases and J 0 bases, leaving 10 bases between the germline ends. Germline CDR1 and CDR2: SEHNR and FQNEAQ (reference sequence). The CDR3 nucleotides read TGTGCCAGCACTCGGAGCGTCTCCTACAATGAGCAGTTCTTC. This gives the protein CASTRSVSYNEQFF.

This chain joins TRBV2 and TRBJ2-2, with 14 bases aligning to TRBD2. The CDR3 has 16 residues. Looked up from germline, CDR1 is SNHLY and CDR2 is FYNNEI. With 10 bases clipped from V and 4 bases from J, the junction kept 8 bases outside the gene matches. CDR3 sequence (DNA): TGTGCCACCTTGACTAGCGGGAGGGCCCCCACCGGGGAGCTGTTTTTT. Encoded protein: CATLTSGRAPTGELFF. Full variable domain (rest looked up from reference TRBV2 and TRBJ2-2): EPEVTQTPSHQVTQMGQEVILRCVPISNHLYFYWYRQILGQKVEFLVSFYNNEISEKSEIFDDQFSVERPDGSNFTLKIRSTKLEDSAMYFCATLTSGRAPTGELFFGEGSRLTVL.

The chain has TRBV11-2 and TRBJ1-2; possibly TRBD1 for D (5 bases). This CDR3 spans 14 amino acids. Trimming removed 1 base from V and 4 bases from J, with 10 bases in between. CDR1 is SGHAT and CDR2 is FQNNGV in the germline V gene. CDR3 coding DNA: TGTGCCAGCAGCTTAGTCGACAGAGGCTATGGCTACACCTTC. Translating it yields CASSLVDRGYGYTF.

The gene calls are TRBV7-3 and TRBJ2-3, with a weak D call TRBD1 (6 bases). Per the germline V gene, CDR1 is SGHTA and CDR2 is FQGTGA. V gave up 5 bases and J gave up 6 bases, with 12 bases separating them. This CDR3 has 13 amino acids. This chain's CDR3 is CASSRGHGDTQYF. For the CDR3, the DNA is TGTGCCAGCAGCCGGGGACACGGTGATACGCAGTATTTT.

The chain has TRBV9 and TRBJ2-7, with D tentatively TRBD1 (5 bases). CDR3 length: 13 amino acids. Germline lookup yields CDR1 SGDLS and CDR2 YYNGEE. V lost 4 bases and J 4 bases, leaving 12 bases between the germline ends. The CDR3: CASSPRQSYEQYF. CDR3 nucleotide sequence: TGTGCCAGCAGCCCACGACAGTCGTACGAGCAGTACTTC.

The CDR3 region has the DNA TGTGCCAGCAGGCCACAGGGGGCAAGGGACGAGCAGTACTTC. Translated: CASRPQGARDEQYF. The rearrangement links TRBV7-9 to TRBJ2-7, with 9 bases identical to TRBD1. The CDR3 consists of 14 residues. After removal of 6 bases from V and 5 bases from J, the junction contained 8 bases not matched to a gene. Per germline, CDR1 SEHNR and CDR2 FQNEAQ (reference sequence). The whole variable domain, filled in from reference TRBV7-9 and TRBJ2-7, reads DTGVSQNPRHKITKRGQNVTFRCDPISEHNRLYWYRQTLGQGPEFLTYFQNEAQLEKSRLLSDRFSAERPKGSFSTLEIQRTEQGDSAMYLCASRPQGARDEQYFGPGTRLTVT.

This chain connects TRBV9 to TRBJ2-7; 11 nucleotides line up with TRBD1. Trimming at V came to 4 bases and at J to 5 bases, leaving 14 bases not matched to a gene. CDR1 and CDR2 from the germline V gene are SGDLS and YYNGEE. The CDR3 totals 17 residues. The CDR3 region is CASSSQSGQGALDEQYF. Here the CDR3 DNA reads TGTGCCAGCAGCTCTCAATCTGGACAGGGGGCTCTGGACGAGCAGTACTTC.

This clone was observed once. The CDR3 spells CASSTGNEQFF. CDR3 nucleotide sequence: TGTGCCAGCAGCACCGGGAATGAGCAGTTCTTC. V and J are TRBV7-9 and TRBJ2-1, with D uncertain. The germline V and J ends were trimmed by 5 bases and 7 bases, with 6 bases remaining between them. The germline gives CDR1 SEHNR, CDR2 FQNEAQ (reference sequence). This CDR3 has 11 amino acids.

The CDR3 DNA follows: TGCGCCAGCAGCTTTCCGGGACAGGTCAAAAATGAGCAGTTCTTC. It is translated as CASSFPGQVKNEQFF. The J gene is TRBJ2-1, the V gene TRBV5-1, with 8 bases lining up with TRBD1. CDR3 length: 15 amino acids. Germline V gene lookup returns CDR1 SGHRS and CDR2 YFSETQ. J was trimmed by 7 bases and V by 2 bases; bases with no gene match: 8. The entire variable domain, with the rest obtained from reference TRBV5-1 and TRBJ2-1, is as follows: KAGVTQTPRYLIKTRGQQVTLSCSPISGHRSVSWYQQTPGQGLQFLFEYFSETQRNKGNFPGRFSGRQFSNSRSEMNVSTLELGDSALYLCASSFPGQVKNEQFFGPGTRLTVL.

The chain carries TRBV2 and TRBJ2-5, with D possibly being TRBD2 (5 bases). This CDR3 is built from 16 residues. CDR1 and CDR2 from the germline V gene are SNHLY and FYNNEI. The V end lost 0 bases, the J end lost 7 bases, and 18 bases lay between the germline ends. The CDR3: CASSEAQSRAGGTQYF. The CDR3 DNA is TGTGCCAGCAGTGAAGCTCAGAGTAGAGCTGGAGGGACCCAGTACTTC.

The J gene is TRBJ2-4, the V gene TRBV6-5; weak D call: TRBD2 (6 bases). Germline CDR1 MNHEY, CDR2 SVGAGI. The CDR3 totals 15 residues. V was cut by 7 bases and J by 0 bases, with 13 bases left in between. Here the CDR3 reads CASMGTLVAKNIQYF. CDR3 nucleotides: TGTGCCAGCATGGGGACTCTAGTAGCCAAAAACATTCAGTACTTC.

The CDR3, as DNA: TGCGCCAGCAGCTTGGAACTACAGGGAGGGGGCTACACCTTC. Translation gives CASSLELQGGGYTF. This sequence joins TRBV5-1 and TRBJ1-2, with D maybe TRBD1 (6 bases). The CDR3 runs to 14 residues. From germline, CDR1 is SGHRS and CDR2 YFSETQ. V was trimmed by 0 bases and J by 8 bases, leaving 14 bases between them.

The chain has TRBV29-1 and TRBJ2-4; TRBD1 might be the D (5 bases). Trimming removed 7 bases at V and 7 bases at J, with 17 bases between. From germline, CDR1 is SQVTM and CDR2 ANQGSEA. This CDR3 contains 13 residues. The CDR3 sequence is CSASTDPRNIQYF. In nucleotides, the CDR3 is TGCAGCGCCTCGACAGACCCCCGGAACATTCAGTACTTC.

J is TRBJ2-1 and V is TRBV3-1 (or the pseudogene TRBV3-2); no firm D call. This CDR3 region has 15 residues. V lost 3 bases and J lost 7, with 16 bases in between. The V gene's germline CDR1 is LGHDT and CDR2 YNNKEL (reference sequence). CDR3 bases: TGTGCCAGCAGCCATTTCGGCTTTGAGGTGAATGAGCAGTTCTTC. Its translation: CASSHFGFEVNEQFF.

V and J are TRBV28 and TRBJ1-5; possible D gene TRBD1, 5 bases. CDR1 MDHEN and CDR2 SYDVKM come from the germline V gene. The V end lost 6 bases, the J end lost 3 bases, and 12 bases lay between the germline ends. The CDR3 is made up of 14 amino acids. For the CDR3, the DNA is TGTGCCAGCAGCCTCAGGGTACCCAATCAGCCCCAGCATTTT. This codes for CASSLRVPNQPQHF.

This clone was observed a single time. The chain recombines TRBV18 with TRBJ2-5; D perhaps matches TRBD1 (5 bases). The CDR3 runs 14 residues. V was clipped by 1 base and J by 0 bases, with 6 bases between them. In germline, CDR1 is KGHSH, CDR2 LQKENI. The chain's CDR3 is CASSPQGYQETQYF. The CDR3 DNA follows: TGTGCCAGCTCACCACAGGGGTACCAAGAGACCCAGTACTTC.

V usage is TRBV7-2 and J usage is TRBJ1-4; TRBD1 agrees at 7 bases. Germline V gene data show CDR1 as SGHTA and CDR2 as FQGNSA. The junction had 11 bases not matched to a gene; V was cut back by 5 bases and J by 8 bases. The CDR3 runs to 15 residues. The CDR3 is CASSQQGGGKEKLFF. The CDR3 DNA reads TGTGCCAGCAGCCAACAAGGGGGCGGAAAGGAAAAACTGTTTTTT.

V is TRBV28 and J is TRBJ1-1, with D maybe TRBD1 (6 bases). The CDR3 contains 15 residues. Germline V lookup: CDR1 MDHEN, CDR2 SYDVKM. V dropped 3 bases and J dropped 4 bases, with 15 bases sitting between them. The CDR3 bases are TGTGCCAGCAGTTTTGGGGGCCCCCAACTCACTGAAGCTTTCTTT. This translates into CASSFGGPQLTEAFF.

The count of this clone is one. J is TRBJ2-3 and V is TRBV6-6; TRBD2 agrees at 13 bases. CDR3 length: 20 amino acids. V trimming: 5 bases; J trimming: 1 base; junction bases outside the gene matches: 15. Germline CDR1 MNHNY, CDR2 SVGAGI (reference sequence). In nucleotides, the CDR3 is TGTGCCAGCAGTCTACGACCAGTATGGACTAGCGGGGGACGCACAGATACGCAGTATTTT. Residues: CASSLRPVWTSGGRTDTQYF.

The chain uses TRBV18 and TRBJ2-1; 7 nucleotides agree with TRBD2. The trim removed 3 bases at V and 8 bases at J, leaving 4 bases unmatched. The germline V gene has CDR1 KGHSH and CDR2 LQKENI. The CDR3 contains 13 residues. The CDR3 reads CASSPNSGDEQFF. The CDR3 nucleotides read TGTGCCAGCTCACCGAACAGCGGGGATGAGCAGTTCTTC.

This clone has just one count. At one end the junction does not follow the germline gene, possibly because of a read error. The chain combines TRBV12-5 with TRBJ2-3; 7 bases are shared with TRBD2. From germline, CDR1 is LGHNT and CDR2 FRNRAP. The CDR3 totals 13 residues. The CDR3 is CASGLDSGDTQYF. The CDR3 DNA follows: TGTGCTAGTGGCTTGGATAGCGGGGATACGCAGTATTTT.

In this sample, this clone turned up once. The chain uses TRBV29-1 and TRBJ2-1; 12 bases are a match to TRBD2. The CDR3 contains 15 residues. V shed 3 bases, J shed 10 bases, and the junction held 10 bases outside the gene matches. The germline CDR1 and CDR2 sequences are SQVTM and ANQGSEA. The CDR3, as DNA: TGCAGCGTTGACGTCGGACTAGCGGGAACAGGGGAGCAGTTCTTC. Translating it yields CSVDVGLAGTGEQFF.

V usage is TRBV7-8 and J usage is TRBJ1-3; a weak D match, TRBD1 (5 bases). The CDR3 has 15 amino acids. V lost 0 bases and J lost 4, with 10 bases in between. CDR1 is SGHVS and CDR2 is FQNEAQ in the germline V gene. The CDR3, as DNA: TGTGCCAGCAGCTTAGCAGGGGTTGGCGGAAACACCATATATTTT. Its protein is CASSLAGVGGNTIYF.

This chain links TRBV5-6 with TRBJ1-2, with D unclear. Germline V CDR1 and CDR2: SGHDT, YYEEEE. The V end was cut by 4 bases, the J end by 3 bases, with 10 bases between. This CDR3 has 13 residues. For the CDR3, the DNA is TGTGCCAGCAGCGGCACACGCCACTATGGCTACACCTTC. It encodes CASSGTRHYGYTF.